Listed below are T cell receptor beta chains from one sample, sequenced in a study of T cells in Graves' hyperthyroidism and ophthalmopathy. Using its own MiXCR run on the multiplex PCR reads, TCRdb lists one record per CDR3 protein. The sample includes around 500,000 distinct CDR3 sequences, roughly 23% of them seen just once. Input material: blood. These receptor sequences come from an older woman with Graves' ophthalmopathy. CDR3s include the opening cysteine and the closing phenylalanine or tryptophan.

TRBV6-1	TRBJ1-2	CASSTGQGISNYGYTF
TRBV20-1	TRBJ2-7	CSARYSAYEQYF
TRBV6-1	TRBJ2-5	CASHSRETQYF
TRBV6-2/TRBV6-3	TRBJ2-1	CASSYDQRWGNEQFF
TRBV7-9	TRBJ2-5	CASSSASTRLETQYF
TRBV6-1	TRBJ2-3	CASKGVTSTDTQYF
TRBV20-1	TRBJ1-1	CSARGQGSRTEAFF
TRBV11-1	TRBJ1-1	CASSLYPGDHEAFF
TRBV5-1	TRBJ2-1	CASRMTGIYNEQFF
TRBV24-1	TRBJ2-1	CATSDPAPGQFNEQFF